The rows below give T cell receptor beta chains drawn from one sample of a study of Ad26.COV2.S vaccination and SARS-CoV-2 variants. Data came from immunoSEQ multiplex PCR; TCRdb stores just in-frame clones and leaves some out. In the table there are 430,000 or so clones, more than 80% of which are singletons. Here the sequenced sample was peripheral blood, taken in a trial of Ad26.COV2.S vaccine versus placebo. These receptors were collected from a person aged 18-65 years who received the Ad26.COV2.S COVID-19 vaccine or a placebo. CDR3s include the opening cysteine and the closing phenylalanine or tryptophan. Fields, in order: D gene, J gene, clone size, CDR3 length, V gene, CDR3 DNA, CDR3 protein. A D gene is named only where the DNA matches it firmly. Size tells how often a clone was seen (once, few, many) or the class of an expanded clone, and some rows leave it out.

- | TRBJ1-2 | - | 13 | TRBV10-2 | TGCGCCAGCAGTGAGGCAGGGAACTATGGCTACACCTTC | CASSEAGNYGYTF
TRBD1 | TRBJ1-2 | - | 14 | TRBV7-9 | TGTGCCAGCAGCCTCGGGACAGGGGGCGATGGCTACACCTTC | CASSLGTGGDGYTF
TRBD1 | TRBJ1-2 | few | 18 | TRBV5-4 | TGTGCCAGCAGCTTGGCCAGGTGGGACAGGGTGGGCGGCTATGGCTACACCTTC | CASSLARWDRVGGYGYTF
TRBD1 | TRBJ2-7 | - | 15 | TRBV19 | TGTGCCAGTAGTAAAAAAAGACAGGGGTCCTACGAGCAGTACTTC | CASSKKRQGSYEQYF
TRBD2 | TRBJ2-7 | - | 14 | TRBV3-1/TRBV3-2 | TGTGCCAGCAGCCTTCGTCGGACTAGTGACGAGCAGTACTTC | CASSLRRTSDEQYF
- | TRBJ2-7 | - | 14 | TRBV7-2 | TGTGCCAGCAGTCGTGGGGCAGGGGCGGGGGAGCAGTACTTC | CASSRGAGAGEQYF
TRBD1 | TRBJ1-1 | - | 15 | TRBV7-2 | TGTGCCAGCAGCAGGGACAGAGAGGGGTACACTGAAGCTTTCTTT | CASSRDREGYTEAFF
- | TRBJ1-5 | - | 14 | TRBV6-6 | TGTGCCAGCAGTGACAGGTATAGCAATCAGCCCCAGCATTTT | CASSDRYSNQPQHF
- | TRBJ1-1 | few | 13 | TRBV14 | TGTGCCAGCAGCCAAGTTTTGTCCCCTGAAGCTTTCTTT | CASSQVLSPEAFF
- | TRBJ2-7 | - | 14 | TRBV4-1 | TGCGCCAGCAGCCAAGCCGGGAACGTTTATGAGCAGTACTTC | CASSQAGNVYEQYF
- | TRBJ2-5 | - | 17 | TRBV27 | TGTGCCAGCAGTCGAATATTTGATAGCTGGAGAAGGGAGACCCAGTACTTC | CASSRIFDSWRRETQYF
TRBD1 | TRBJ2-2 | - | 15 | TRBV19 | TGTGCCAGTAGCCCGACAGGGTTGAACACCGGGGAGCTGTTTTTT | CASSPTGLNTGELFF
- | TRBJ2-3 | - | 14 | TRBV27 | TGTGCCAGCAGTCTGGTGGGGCGTACAGATACGCAGTATTTT | CASSLVGRTDTQYF
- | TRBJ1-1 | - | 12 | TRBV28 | TGTGCCAGCAGTCTAGAGGACACTGAAGCTTTCTTT | CASSLEDTEAFF
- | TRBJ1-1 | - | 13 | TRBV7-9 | TGTGCCAGCAGCTTCGCCAGGGAGGTTGAAGCTTTCTTT | CASSFAREVEAFF
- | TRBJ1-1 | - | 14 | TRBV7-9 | TGTGCCAGCAGCCCACAACAGGGTTCCACTGAAGCTTTCTTT | CASSPQQGSTEAFF
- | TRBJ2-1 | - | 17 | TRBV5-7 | TGTGCCAGCAGCTTGGTGTACAGACTGGACTCCTACAATGAGCAGTTCTTC | CASSLVYRLDSYNEQFF
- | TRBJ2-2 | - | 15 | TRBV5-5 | TGTGCCAGCAGCTTTCAACAGGGTTACTCCGGGGAGCTGTTTTTT | CASSFQQGYSGELFF
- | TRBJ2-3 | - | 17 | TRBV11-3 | TGTGCCAGCAGCTTGGGGGGGACAGGTACGCGCACAGATACGCAGTATTTT | CASSLGGTGTRTDTQYF
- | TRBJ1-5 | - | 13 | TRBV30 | TGTGCCTGGAGCCCCAGGGACAATCAGCCCCAGCATTTT | CAWSPRDNQPQHF
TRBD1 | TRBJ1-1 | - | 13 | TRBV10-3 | TGTGCCACCCGGACAGGGGAGGACACTGAAGCTTTCTTT | CATRTGEDTEAFF
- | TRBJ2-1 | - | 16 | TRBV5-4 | TGTGCCAGCAGCTTACCCCTAGGGCCGGGACCGGCTTGGCAGTTCTTC | CASSLPLGPGPAWQFF
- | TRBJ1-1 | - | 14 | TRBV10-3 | TGTGCCATCAGTGAATCATCAGTGAACACTGAAGCTTTCTTT | CAISESSVNTEAFF
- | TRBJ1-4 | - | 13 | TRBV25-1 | TGTGCCAGCAGTCTGGGGGGCCTGGAAAAACTGTTTTTT | CASSLGGLEKLFF
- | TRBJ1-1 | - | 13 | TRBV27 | TGTGCCAGCAGTTTATATTTTAACACTGAAGCTTTCTTT | CASSLYFNTEAFF
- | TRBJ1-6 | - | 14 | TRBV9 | TGTGCCAGCAGCCCCTACAAGGACTATTCACCCCTCCACTTT | CASSPYKDYSPLHF
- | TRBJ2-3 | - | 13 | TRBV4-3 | TGCGCCAGCAGCCAAGACGTCCCAGATACGCAGTATTTT | CASSQDVPDTQYF
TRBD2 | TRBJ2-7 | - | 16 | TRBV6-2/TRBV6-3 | TGTGCCAGCAGCTTTTCCGGACTAGCTATCGCCTACGAGCAGTACTTC | CASSFSGLAIAYEQYF
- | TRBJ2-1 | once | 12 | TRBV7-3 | TGTGCCAGCAGCGCCCTAGCTGGTGAGCAGTTCTTC | CASSALAGEQFF
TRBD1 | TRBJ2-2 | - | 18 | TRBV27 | TGTGCCAGCAGTTTATCCCGCCCCGGGACAGGGAACACCGGGGAGCTGTTTTTT | CASSLSRPGTGNTGELFF
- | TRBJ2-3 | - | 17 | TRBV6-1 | TGTGCCAGCAGTGAACGGGGGGCGGGAGTAGGGGCAGATACGCAGTATTTT | CASSERGAGVGADTQYF
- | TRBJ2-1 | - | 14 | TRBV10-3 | TGTGCCACCAAGCATAGGAGCGACTACAATGAGCAGTTCTTC | CATKHRSDYNEQFF
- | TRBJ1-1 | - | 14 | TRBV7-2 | TGTGCCAGCAGCTTAGTCAAGGTTAACACTGAAGCTTTCTTT | CASSLVKVNTEAFF
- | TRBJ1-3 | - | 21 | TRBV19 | TGTGCCAGTAGTATACTTTGGGCGACATCAGGGGCAACATTCTCTGGAAACACCATATATTTT | CASSILWATSGATFSGNTIYF
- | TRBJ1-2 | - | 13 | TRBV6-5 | TGTGCCAGCAGCCCGGGAGGGCCATATGGCTACACCTTC | CASSPGGPYGYTF